The next 11 T cell receptor beta chains were all read from a single sample in a study of tumor-infiltrating lymphocytes in primary liver carcinoma. The researchers obtained blood RNA from unsorted whole blood and also extracted germline DNA. The researchers produced TCR beta cDNA from approximately 0.45 ug total RNA with a constant-region primer. Investigators got TCR beta libraries out of three nested multiplex PCR rounds, done with slightly modified ARM-PCR. The opening two PCR rounds, nine to eleven cycles each, paired TRBV1-TRBV30 forward primers with a C-beta reverse primer. Using its own MiXCR run on the multiplex PCR reads, TCRdb lists one record per CDR3 protein. The data hold approximately 300,000 distinct CDR3 sequences, with 65% observed a single time. Sequencing input: peripheral blood. These receptor sequences come from a middle-aged man with primary liver carcinoma and hepatitis B virus infection.

With regard to this clonotype: A clone one base away is much larger, so this may be a read error. The rearrangement uses TRBV29-1 and TRBJ2-7; 11 bases line up with TRBD2. This CDR3 is 13 amino acids long. Germline V CDR1 and CDR2: SQVTM, ANQGSEA. V shed 5 bases and J 7 bases; nucleotides not matched to a gene: 7. Written as DNA, the CDR3 is TGCAGCGTTATAGTAGCGGGAGGGAGTGAGCAGTACTTC. It yields the protein CSVIVAGGSEQYF.

As concerns this clonotype: At one boundary the junction diverges from the germline segment, which might be a read error. The rearrangement joins TRBV7-8 to TRBJ1-5; D gene ambiguous. The CDR3 runs 12 residues. The germline gives CDR1 SGHVS, CDR2 FQNEAQ. CDR3 sequence reads: CVSSLAGQPQHF. The CDR3, as DNA: TGTGTCAGCAGCTTAGCGGGTCAGCCCCAGCATTTT.

This clonotype was seen ten or more times. The chain carries TRBV6-5 and TRBJ1-2; D unclear. Trimming removed 6 bases from V and 4 bases from J, with 24 bases in between. There are 17 residues in the CDR3. CDR1 and CDR2 from the germline V gene are MNHEY and SVGAGI. This CDR3 reads CASSLFRGSIVGYGYTF. Here the CDR3 DNA reads TGTGCCAGCAGCCTTTTTCGTGGGTCGATAGTTGGCTATGGCTACACCTTC.

In its sample, this clonotype was seen once. Since no conserved phenylalanine or tryptophan closes the CDR3, a read error is the likely cause. The limits of the CDR3 on the DNA are not certain, so only TCRdb's listed CDR3 is given. This chain joins TRBV29-1 and TRBJ2-1; the D call in the table, TRBD2, was not verified against the DNA. The length of the CDR3 is 16 amino acids, counting both ends. In germline, CDR1 is SQVTM, CDR2 ANQGSEA. The CDR3 spells CSVASSGGSSYNEQSS.

As for this clonotype: A much larger clone is a single base away; this may be a read error. The CDR3 protein is CATLAGSNTGELFF. The CDR3 DNA sequence: TGTGCCACCCTAGCGGGATCTAACACCGGGGAGCTGTTTTTT. The chain carries TRBV12-3 or TRBV12-4 and TRBJ2-2; 9 bases map to TRBD2. This CDR3 region has 14 residues. Losses at the gene ends were 10 bases for V and 2 bases for J; bases not matched to a gene: 5.

The chain is built from TRBV11-2 and TRBJ2-7; 8 bases agree with TRBD2. Losses at the gene ends were 3 bases for V and 2 bases for J; bases not matched to a gene: 3. CDR1 SGHAT and CDR2 FQNNGV come from the germline V gene. CDR3 length equals 14 residues. In nucleotides, the CDR3 is TGTGCCAGCAGCTTTTCGGGGGGGCCCTACGAGCAGTACTTC. Its protein product is CASSFSGGPYEQYF.

Note on this clonotype: A much larger clonotype is one base distant, so this may be a read error. The CDR3 here is CASSLRNLSAKAEAFF. The DNA for the CDR3 is TGTGCCAGCAGTTTGCGGAACCTATCTGCGAAGGCTGAAGCTTTCTTT. The chain has TRBV6-1 and TRBJ1-1; D not certain. The V and J ends lost 5 bases and 6 bases respectively, with 22 bases between them. The CDR3 spans 16 residues. The V gene's germline CDR1 is MNHNS and CDR2 SASEGT.

The CDR3 sequence: CASSLSSSYEQYF. In nucleotides, the CDR3 is TGTGCCAGCAGCTTATCGAGCTCCTACGAGCAGTACTTC. This rearrangement joins TRBV7-8 to TRBJ2-7; no clear D. CDR1 SGHVS and CDR2 FQNEAQ come from the germline V gene. This CDR3 contains 13 residues. Trimming shortened V by 2 bases and J by 0 bases, and 5 bases separated the two germline ends.

This chain joins TRBV19 and TRBJ2-6; the match to TRBD2 covers 9 bases. Germline values: CDR1 LNHDA, CDR2 SQIVND (reference sequence). J gave up 2 bases and V 6 bases, and 11 bases lay outside the gene matches. This CDR3 has 18 amino acids. The CDR3 loop is CASSPYLAGSPGANVLTF. The DNA for the CDR3 is TGTGCCAGTAGCCCATATCTAGCGGGATCTCCTGGGGCCAACGTCCTGACTTTC.

The V and J genes are TRBV11-2 and TRBJ1-2; no clear D. Germline V gene sequence: CDR1 SGHAT, CDR2 FQNNGV. Trimming pared 9 bases from V and 6 bases from J, leaving 17 bases between. The CDR3 runs 13 residues. The DNA of the CDR3 is TGTGCCAGTAGCGCAGTCAGGTTTAATGGCTACACCTTC. Translation gives CASSAVRFNGYTF.

The J gene is TRBJ2-1, the V gene TRBV21-1; the D call in the table, TRBD1, was not verified against the DNA. TRBV21-1 is a documented pseudogene. CDR3 length equals 14 residues. The DNA for the CDR3 is TGTGCCAGCAGCAAAGAGGGGACGGGAAGTGGGCAGTTCTTC. It yields the protein CASSKEGTGSGQFF.